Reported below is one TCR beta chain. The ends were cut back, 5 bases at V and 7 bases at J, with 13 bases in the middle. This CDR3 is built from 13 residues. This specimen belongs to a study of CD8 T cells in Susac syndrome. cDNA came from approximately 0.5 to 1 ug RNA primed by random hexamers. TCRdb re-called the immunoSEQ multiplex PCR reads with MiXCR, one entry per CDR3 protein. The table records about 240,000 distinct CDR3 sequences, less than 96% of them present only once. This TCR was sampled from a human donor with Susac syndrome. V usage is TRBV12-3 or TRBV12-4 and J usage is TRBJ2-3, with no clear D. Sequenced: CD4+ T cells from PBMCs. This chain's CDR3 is CASSPGQQYTQYF. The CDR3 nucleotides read TGTGCCAGCAGTCCCGGTCAACAATATACGCAGTATTTT.